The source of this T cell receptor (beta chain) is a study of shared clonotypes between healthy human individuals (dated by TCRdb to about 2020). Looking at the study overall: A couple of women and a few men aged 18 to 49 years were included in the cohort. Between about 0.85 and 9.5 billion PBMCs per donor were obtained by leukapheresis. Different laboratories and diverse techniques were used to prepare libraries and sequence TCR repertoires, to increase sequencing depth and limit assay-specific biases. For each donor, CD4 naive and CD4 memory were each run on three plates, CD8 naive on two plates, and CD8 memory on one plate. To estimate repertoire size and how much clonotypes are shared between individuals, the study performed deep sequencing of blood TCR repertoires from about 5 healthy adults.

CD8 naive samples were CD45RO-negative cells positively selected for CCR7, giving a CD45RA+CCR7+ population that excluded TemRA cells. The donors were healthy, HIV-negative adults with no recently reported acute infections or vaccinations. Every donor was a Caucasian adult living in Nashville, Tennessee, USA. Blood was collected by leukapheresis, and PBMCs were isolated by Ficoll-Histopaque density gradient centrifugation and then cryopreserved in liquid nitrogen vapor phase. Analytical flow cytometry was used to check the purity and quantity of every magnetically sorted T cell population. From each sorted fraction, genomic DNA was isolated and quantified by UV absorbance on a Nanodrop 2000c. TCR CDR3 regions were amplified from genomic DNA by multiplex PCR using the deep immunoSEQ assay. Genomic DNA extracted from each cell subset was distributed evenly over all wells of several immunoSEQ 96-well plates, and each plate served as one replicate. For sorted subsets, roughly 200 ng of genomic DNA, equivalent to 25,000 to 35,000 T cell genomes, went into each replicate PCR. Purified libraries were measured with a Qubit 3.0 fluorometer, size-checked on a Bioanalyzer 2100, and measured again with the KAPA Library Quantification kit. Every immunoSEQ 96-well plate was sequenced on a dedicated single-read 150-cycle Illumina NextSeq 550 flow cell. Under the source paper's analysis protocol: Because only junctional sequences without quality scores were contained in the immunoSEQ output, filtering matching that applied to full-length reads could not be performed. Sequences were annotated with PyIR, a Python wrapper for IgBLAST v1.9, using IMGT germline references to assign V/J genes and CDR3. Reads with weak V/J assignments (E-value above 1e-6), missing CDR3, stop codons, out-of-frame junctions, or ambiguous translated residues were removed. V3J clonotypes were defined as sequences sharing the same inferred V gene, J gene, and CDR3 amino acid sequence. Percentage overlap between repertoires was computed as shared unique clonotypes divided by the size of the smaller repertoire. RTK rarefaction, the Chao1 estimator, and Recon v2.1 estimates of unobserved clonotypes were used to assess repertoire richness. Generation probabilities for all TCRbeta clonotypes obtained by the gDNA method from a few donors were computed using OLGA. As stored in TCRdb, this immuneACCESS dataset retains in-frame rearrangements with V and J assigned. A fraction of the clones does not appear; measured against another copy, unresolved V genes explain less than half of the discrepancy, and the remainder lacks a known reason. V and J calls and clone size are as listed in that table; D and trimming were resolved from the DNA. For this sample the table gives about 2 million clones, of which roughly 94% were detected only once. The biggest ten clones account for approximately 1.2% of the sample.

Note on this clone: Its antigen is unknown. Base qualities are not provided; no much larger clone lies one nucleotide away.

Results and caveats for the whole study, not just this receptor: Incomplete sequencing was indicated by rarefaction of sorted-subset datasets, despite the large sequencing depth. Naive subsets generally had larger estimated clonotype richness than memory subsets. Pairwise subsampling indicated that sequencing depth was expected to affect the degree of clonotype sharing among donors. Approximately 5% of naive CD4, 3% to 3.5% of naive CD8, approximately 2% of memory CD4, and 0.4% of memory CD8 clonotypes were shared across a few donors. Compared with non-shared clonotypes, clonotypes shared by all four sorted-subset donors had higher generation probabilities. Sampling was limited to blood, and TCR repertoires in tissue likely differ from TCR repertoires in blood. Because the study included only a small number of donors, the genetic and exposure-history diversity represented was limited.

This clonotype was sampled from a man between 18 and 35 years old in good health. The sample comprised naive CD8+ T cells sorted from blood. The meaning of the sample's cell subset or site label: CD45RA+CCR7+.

The CDR3 region reads CASRTRVGTDPQHF. The nucleotide sequence is TGTGCCAGCAGGACCCGGGTCGGGACGGACCCCCAGCATTTT. This chain joins TRBV6-5 to TRBJ1-5; the D gene is possibly TRBD1, with 5 bases matching. Taken from cysteine to phenylalanine, the CDR3 has 14 residues. Only CDR3 DNA remains: 42 bases, in frame from the first base. CDR1 and CDR2, looked up from the germline V gene, are MNHEY and SVGAGI. Trimming removed 6 bases from V and 10 bases from J, leaving 19 bases between the germline ends.